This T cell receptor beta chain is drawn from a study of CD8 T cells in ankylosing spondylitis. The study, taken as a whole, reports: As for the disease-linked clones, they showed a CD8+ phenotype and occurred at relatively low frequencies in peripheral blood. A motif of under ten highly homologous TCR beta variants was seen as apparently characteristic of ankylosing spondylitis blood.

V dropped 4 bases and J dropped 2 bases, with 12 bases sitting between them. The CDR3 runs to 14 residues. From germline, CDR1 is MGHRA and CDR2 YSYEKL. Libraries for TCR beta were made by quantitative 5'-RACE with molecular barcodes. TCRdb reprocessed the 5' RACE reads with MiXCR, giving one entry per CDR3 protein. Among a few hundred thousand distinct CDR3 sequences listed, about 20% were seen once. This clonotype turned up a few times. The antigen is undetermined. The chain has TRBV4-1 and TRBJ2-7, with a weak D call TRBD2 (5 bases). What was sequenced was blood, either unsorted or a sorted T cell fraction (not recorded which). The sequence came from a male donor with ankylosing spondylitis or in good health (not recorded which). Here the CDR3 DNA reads TGCGCCAGCAGCCGGCCCGGGGATCCCTACGAGCAGTACTTC. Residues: CASSRPGDPYEQYF.